This T cell receptor beta chain appears in the sequencing data of a study of blood T cell repertoires in COVID-19. Measured with immunoSEQ multiplex PCR; TCRdb has only the in-frame clones, and not every one. This table has about 180,000 clones, roughly 84% appearing once. Seattle's enrolled individuals joined amid active infection and were then monitored longitudinally. CDR1 and CDR2 (germline): MNHEY, SVGAGI. V was trimmed by 4 bases and J by 6 bases, leaving 13 bases between them. CDR3 length: 15 residues. Sequenced material: peripheral blood. The V gene is TRBV6-5, the J gene TRBJ1-6; a possible D gene is TRBD1 (5 bases). The clonotype originates from a woman in her 40s with COVID-19, enrolled during active disease. Here the CDR3 DNA reads TGTGCCAGCAGTTCGCAGGGCGCCGCTAATTCACCCCTCCACTTT. It codes for CASSSQGAANSPLHF.